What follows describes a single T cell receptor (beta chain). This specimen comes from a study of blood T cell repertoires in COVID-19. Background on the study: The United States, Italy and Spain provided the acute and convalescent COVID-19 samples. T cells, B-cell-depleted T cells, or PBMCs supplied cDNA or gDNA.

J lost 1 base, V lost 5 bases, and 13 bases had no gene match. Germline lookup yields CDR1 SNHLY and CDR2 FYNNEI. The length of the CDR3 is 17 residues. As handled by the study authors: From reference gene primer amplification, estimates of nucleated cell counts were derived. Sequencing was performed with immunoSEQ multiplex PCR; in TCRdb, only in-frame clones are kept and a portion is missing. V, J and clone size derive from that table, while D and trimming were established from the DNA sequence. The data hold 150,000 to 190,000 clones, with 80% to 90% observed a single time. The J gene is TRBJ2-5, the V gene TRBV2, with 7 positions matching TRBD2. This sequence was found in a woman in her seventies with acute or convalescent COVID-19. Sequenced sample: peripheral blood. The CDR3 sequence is CASSLSGRGLFQETQYF. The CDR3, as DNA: TGTGCCAGCAGTTTGTCGGGGCGGGGACTATTCCAAGAGACCCAGTACTTC.